The 19 T cell receptor beta chains presented below share a single source sample, sequenced in a study of cytomegalovirus exposure and HLA in healthy donors. With 60 Vbeta and 13 Jbeta primers, the PCR was carried out. Assay used: immunoSEQ multiplex PCR; TCRdb lists only in-frame clones, some missing. This table holds under 110,000 clones, 71% found once. The sequencing input was PBMCs. The receptors here all came from a female donor in good health and CMV-seronegative.

The chain joins TRBV6-1 to TRBJ1-3; unclear D gene. This CDR3 spans 15 amino acids. Germline lookup yields CDR1 MNHNS and CDR2 SASEGT. Trimming removed 7 bases at V and 7 bases at J, with 20 bases between. The CDR3 is CASIVLWAKENTIYF. CDR3 nucleotide sequence: TGTGCCAGCATAGTTCTTTGGGCTAAAGAGAACACCATATATTTT.

J is TRBJ2-5 and V is TRBV5-1; the match to TRBD1 covers 7 bases. The germline gives CDR1 SGHRS, CDR2 YFSETQ. After removal of 0 bases from V and 5 bases from J, the junction contained 4 bases not matched to a gene. This CDR3 spans 14 amino acids. DNA for the CDR3: TGCGCCAGCAGCTTGGAAGGGGGCCGGGAGACCCAGTACTTC. Protein sequence: CASSLEGGRETQYF.

This chain uses TRBV18 with TRBJ1-1, with D possibly being TRBD1 (5 bases). This CDR3 has 14 residues. Germline CDR1 and CDR2: KGHSH and LQKENI. V was trimmed by 5 bases and J by 1 base, leaving 11 bases between them. The CDR3 coding sequence is TGTGCCAGCTCATCCACCACAGGGAACACTGAAGCTTTCTTT. Translated: CASSSTTGNTEAFF.

The chain carries TRBV9 and TRBJ2-2; D may be TRBD1 (5 bases). V dropped 0 bases and J dropped 5 bases, with 11 bases sitting between them. In germline, CDR1 is SGDLS, CDR2 YYNGEE. The CDR3 contains 15 residues. CDR3 DNA: TGTGCCAGCAGCGTAGGGCCGACAGTAACCGGGGAGCTGTTTTTT. Translation gives CASSVGPTVTGELFF.

This chain connects TRBV4-3 to TRBJ2-5; maybe TRBD2 (5 bases). Trimming shortened V by 1 base and J by 7 bases, and 7 bases separated the two germline ends. The length of the CDR3 is 12 residues. Germline assignment: CDR1 LGHNA and CDR2 YSLEER. The CDR3 protein is CASSQAGGTQYF. The DNA for the CDR3 is TGCGCCAGCAGCCAAGCAGGAGGGACCCAGTACTTC.

The CDR3 protein is CAISATSEQYF. The CDR3 DNA follows: TGTGCCATCAGTGCAACAAGCGAGCAGTACTTC. This chain links TRBV10-3 with TRBJ2-7; D gene uncertain. With 4 bases removed from V and 6 bases from J, the gap between germline ends came to 7 bases. The CDR3 has 11 amino acids. Per germline, CDR1 ENHRY and CDR2 SYGVKD.

The genes are TRBV9 and TRBJ1-2; D is possibly TRBD1 (5 bases). CDR1 is SGDLS and CDR2 is YYNGEE in the germline V gene. Trimming shortened V by 4 bases and J by 0 bases, and 16 bases separated the two germline ends. This CDR3 contains 16 residues. Here the CDR3 reads CASSPGGATANYGYTF. Here the CDR3 DNA reads TGTGCCAGCAGCCCGGGTGGGGCAACAGCTAACTATGGCTACACCTTC.

The chain links TRBV29-1 to TRBJ2-7; tentative D call: TRBD1 (5 bases). Trimming left V 1 base short and J 12 bases short, with 13 bases between. Germline CDR1 and CDR2: SQVTM and ANQGSEA. The CDR3 runs to 11 residues. DNA for the CDR3: TGCAGCGTTGAAGTCGCAGGGCACCGGTACTTC. Encoded protein: CSVEVAGHRYF.

The genes are TRBV6-1 and TRBJ2-7, with 7 bases fitting TRBD1. The germline gives CDR1 MNHNS, CDR2 SASEGT. CDR3 length: 14 amino acids. Losses at the gene ends were 6 bases for V and 4 bases for J; bases not matched to a gene: 9. Here the CDR3 reads CASRTPGQMYEQYF. As DNA, the CDR3 is TGTGCCAGCAGGACACCGGGACAGATGTACGAGCAGTACTTC.

The genes are TRBV4-2 and TRBJ2-1; TRBD2 matches at 8 bases. Germline lookup yields CDR1 LGHNA and CDR2 YNFKEQ. V shed 0 bases and J 6 bases; nucleotides not matched to a gene: 7. CDR3 size: 16 residues. The CDR3 DNA is TGTGCCAGCAGCCAAGAGGAGCGGGAGACGGGCAATGAGCAGTTCTTC. It translates to CASSQEERETGNEQFF.

The chain links TRBV7-8 to TRBJ2-7, with 11 bases matching TRBD2. This CDR3 is 15 amino acids long. V dropped 5 bases and J dropped 3; count of bases not matched to a gene: 6. Germline V lookup: CDR1 SGHVS, CDR2 FQNEAQ. The CDR3 nucleotides read TGTGCCAGCAGCCCCGGGACTAGCGGTTACTACGAGCAGTACTTC. Translation gives CASSPGTSGYYEQYF.

The rearrangement joins TRBV7-9 to TRBJ1-2, with D maybe TRBD1 (6 bases). Trimming removed 6 bases from V and 3 bases from J, with 11 bases in between. Germline V CDR1 and CDR2: SEHNR, FQNEAQ (reference sequence). The CDR3 runs to 13 residues. The CDR3, as DNA: TGTGCCAGCAGTCACGACAGGTACTATGGCTACACCTTC. Residues: CASSHDRYYGYTF.

This chain connects TRBV9 to TRBJ2-5, with 8 positions matching TRBD1. CDR3 length: 16 amino acids. Per germline, CDR1 SGDLS and CDR2 YYNGEE. V trimming: 2 bases; J trimming: 1 base; junction bases outside the gene matches: 7. CDR3: CASSVYSGGFQETQYF. CDR3 nucleotide sequence: TGTGCCAGCAGCGTGTATTCAGGGGGCTTCCAAGAGACCCAGTACTTC. The full variable domain, with the rest looked up from reference TRBV9 and TRBJ2-5, is DSGVTQTPKHLITATGQRVTLRCSPRSGDLSVYWYQQSLDQGLQFLIQYYNGEERAKGNILERFSAQQFPDLHSELNLSSLELGDSALYFCASSVYSGGFQETQYFGPGTRLLVL.

V and J are TRBV7-2 and TRBJ2-7; D ambiguous. The ends were cut back, 5 bases at V and 0 bases at J, with 8 bases in the middle. From germline, CDR1 is SGHTA and CDR2 FQGNSA. The CDR3 extends over 13 amino acids. The CDR3 protein is CASSTTDSYEQYF. The CDR3 DNA reads as TGTGCCAGCAGCACGACTGACTCCTACGAGCAGTACTTC.

This clone was seen a few times. The chain employs TRBV5-6 and TRBJ1-6; TRBD1 is a possible D gene (5 bases). V lost 1 base and J 3 bases, leaving 11 bases between the germline ends. Germline V lookup: CDR1 SGHDT, CDR2 YYEEEE. The CDR3 covers 16 residues. CDR3 residues: CASSLYGADYNSPLHF. The CDR3 nucleotides read TGTGCCAGCAGCTTGTATGGGGCAGACTATAATTCACCCCTCCACTTT.

This sequence joins TRBV18 and TRBJ2-2; 7 bases are a match to TRBD2. Germline V lookup: CDR1 KGHSH, CDR2 LQKENI. The CDR3 has 18 residues. With 3 bases clipped from V and 0 bases from J, the junction kept 10 bases outside the gene matches. The CDR3, as DNA: TGTGCCAGCTCACCCCTTGGGAGGGGCAACGCGAACACCGGGGAGCTGTTTTTT. It specifies CASSPLGRGNANTGELFF.

The rearrangement uses TRBV5-4 and TRBJ2-1; tentative D call: TRBD2 (7 bases). This CDR3 has 17 amino acids. Germline loops: CDR1 SGHNT, CDR2 YYREEE (reference sequence). Trimming took 6 bases from V and 7 from J, leaving 26 bases between them. CDR3 in DNA: TGTGCCAGCACCGTTGCGGTGACAGGCCTGGGGGGGAATGAGCAGTTCTTC. Translated: CASTVAVTGLGGNEQFF.

The V gene is TRBV7-9, the J gene TRBJ2-1; no reliable D call. Trimming cost V 5 bases and J 4 bases, with 9 bases left between them. The CDR3 has 13 residues. Germline CDR1 SEHNR, CDR2 FQNEAQ (reference sequence). CDR3 DNA sequence: TGTGCCAGCAGCCCAACGCGTTACAATGAGCAGTTCTTC. It yields the protein CASSPTRYNEQFF.

The V call is TRBV6-1, the J call TRBJ1-5; D ambiguous. The CDR3 runs to 11 residues. Germline V gene sequence: CDR1 MNHNS, CDR2 SASEGT. The V and J ends lost 10 bases and 5 bases respectively, with 9 bases between them. This CDR3 reads CATARDQPQHF. The CDR3 DNA reads TGTGCCACGGCGAGGGATCAGCCCCAGCATTTT.